This entry is about one T cell receptor beta chain. The data derive from a study of OX40 agonist ivuxolimab in advanced cancers. Study-level information: In this cohort, patients received ivuxolimab, an agonistic anti-OX40 (CD134) antibody. Patients with hepatocellular carcinoma, melanoma, renal cell or head and neck cancer made up the dose-escalation patients.

TCRdb's table, derived via immunoSEQ multiplex PCR, lists solely in-frame clones and lacks some. The sample carries about 98,000 clones, less than 90% recorded once. The CDR3 contains 15 residues. J was trimmed by 2 bases and V by 2 bases; bases with no gene match: 2. Looked up from germline, CDR1 is MDHEN and CDR2 is SYDVKM. Autoimmune disease history or systemic immunosuppression meant exclusion. Baseline was the first blood sampling point, followed by cycle 4 day 1 and cycle 7 day 1. This sequence was found in an adult with an advanced solid tumor such as melanoma, head and neck, liver or kidney cancer. This chain joins TRBV28 and TRBJ1-4; 7 bases are shared with TRBD1. This specimen consisted of CD4+ or CD8+ T cells sorted from blood, obtained in a trial of the OX40 agonist ivuxolimab. In DNA, the CDR3 is TGTGCCAGCAGTTTACCACAGGGGACTAATGAAAAACTGTTTTTT. This codes for CASSLPQGTNEKLFF.